These T cell receptor beta chains were read from a single sample in a study of OX40 agonist ivuxolimab in advanced cancers. The method was immunoSEQ multiplex PCR; TCRdb's version includes in-frame clones alone and lacks a portion of them. Here the sample spans under 80,000 clones, roughly 81% being singletons. The specimen was CD4+ or CD8+ T cells sorted from blood, collected in a trial of the OX40 agonist ivuxolimab. The receptor set was obtained from an adult with an advanced solid tumor such as melanoma, head and neck, liver or kidney cancer. Each CDR3 is given with its conserved first and last residue.

v_call | cdr3_aa
TRBV18 | CASSPPLLAGFNTQYF
TRBV5-4 | CASSRSGDAYNEQFF
TRBV4-1 | CASSQNKLAGRETQYF
TRBV30 | CAWSPTLPAREQYF
TRBV7-2 | CASSLGWANYGYTF
TRBV27 | CASSPNPGLAGDTDTQYF
TRBV30 | CAWTPGLSGYTF
TRBV11-2 | CASSSLRGRNYGYTF
TRBV7-3 | CASSGGGPYNEQFF
TRBV7-9 | CASSLLAGGLTDTQYF
TRBV15 | CATSRLLAGGHEQFF
TRBV19 | CASSIRLTGAYEQYF
TRBV7-9 | CASTQGRDGYTF
TRBV28 | CATITGTGANVLTF
TRBV19 | CASSMNKAGNTIYF
TRBV6-1 | CASTGTGEGDTIYF
TRBV4-3 | CASSSTPGNEQFF
TRBV6-6 | CASRGGGYEQYF
TRBV7-7 | CASSLTRGSGEQYF
TRBV27 | CASSSILAGARYEQYF
TRBV9 | CASSAWTVVGYNEQFF
TRBV28 | CASVPGGDTEAFF
TRBV7-3 | CASSFSGNTEAFF
TRBV27 | CASSLYESTDTQYF
TRBV5-1 | CASSEQGDTQYF
TRBV14 | CASSQEDGTGFSGSFWHEQFF
TRBV14 | CASSQAGTSDNEQFF
TRBV18 | CASSPQVFSGTEAFF